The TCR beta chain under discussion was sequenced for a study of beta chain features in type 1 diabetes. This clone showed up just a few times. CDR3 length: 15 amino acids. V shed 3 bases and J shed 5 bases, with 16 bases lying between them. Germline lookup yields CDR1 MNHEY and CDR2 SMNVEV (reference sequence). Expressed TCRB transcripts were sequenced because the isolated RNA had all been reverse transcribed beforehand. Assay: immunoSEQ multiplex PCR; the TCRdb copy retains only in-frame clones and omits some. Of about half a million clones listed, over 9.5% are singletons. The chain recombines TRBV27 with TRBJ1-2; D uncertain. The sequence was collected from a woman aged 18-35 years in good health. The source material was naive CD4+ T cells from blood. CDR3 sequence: CASSFAQRDFYGYTF. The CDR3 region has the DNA TGTGCCAGCAGTTTTGCACAGCGAGATTTTTATGGCTACACCTTC.